The 5 T cell receptor beta chains in this list originate from one sample, sequenced in a study of blood T cells in healthy people across ages. PCR was performed a second time for roughly 6 to 12 cycles using a sample-barcoded 5' primer and a J-beta primer mix. TCRdb recomputed calls from the 5' RACE reads with MiXCR, one row per CDR3 protein. The sample has roughly 700,000 distinct CDR3 sequences; around 25% are singletons. The same data also went into a second study, on T cells of mothers and their children.

The specimen was blood. All receptors come from a boy between 10 and 17 years old in good health.

The chain is built from TRBV15 and TRBJ2-5; TRBD1 agrees at 7 bases. CDR1 and CDR2 from the germline V gene are LNHNV and YYDKDF (reference sequence). CDR3 size: 14 residues. V was pared by 2 bases and J by 5 bases, with 5 bases of the junction left unmatched. The CDR3 coding sequence is TGTGCCACCAGCAGATACAGGGGCGGGGAGACCCAGTACTTC. Residues: CATSRYRGGETQYF.

This sequence joins TRBV12-3 or TRBV12-4 and TRBJ2-7; D remains ambiguous. The CDR3 contains 11 residues. Trimming took 5 bases from V and 6 from J, leaving 8 bases between them. CDR3 sequence: CASSPLLEQYF. CDR3 coding DNA: TGTGCCAGCAGTCCTCTTCTCGAGCAGTACTTC.

The V call is TRBV3-1, the J call TRBJ1-5; D gene uncertain. Germline assignment: CDR1 LGHDT and CDR2 YNNKEL (reference sequence). This CDR3 is 13 amino acids long. The V end was cut by 0 bases, the J end by 4 bases, with 4 bases between. The CDR3 loop is CASSQDTNQPQHF. CDR3 nucleotide sequence: TGTGCCAGCAGCCAAGATACGAATCAGCCCCAGCATTTT.

The rearrangement joins TRBV29-1 to TRBJ2-3, with D maybe TRBD2 (6 bases). Per germline, CDR1 SQVTM and CDR2 ANQGSEA. The CDR3 runs to 14 residues. Trimming stripped 4 bases from V and 2 bases from J, with 13 bases between. In DNA, the CDR3 is TGCAGCGTTGCCCCGGAGGGTTACACAGATACGCAGTATTTT. It encodes CSVAPEGYTDTQYF.

This clonotype showed up just once. The V gene is TRBV28, the J gene TRBJ1-2; D not certain. Looked up from germline, CDR1 is MDHEN and CDR2 is SYDVKM. The CDR3 extends over 13 amino acids. V shed 4 bases and J shed 7 bases, with 13 bases lying between them. The CDR3 reads CASSSGKFLGYTF. CDR3 bases: TGTGCCAGCAGTTCTGGGAAATTTCTTGGCTACACCTTC.